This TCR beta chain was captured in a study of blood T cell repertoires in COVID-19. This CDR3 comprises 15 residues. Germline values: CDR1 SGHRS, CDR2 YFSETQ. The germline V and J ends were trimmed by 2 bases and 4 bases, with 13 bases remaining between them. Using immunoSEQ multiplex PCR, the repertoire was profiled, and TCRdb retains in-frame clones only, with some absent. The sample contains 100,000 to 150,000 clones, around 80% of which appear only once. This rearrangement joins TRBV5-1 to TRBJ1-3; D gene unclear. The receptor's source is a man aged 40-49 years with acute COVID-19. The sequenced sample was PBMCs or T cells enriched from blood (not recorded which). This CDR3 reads CASSFGGLNGNTIYF. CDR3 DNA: TGCGCCAGCAGCTTTGGTGGGCTCAACGGAAACACCATATATTTT. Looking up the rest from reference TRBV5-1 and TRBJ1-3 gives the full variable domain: KAGVTQTPRYLIKTRGQQVTLSCSPISGHRSVSWYQQTPGQGLQFLFEYFSETQRNKGNFPGRFSGRQFSNSRSEMNVSTLELGDSALYLCASSFGGLNGNTIYFGEGSWLTVV.